This TCR beta chain is drawn from a study of shared clonotypes between healthy human individuals. TCRdb's copy holds only in-frame clones and misses some; the assay was immunoSEQ multiplex PCR. The sample holds some 490,000 clones, approximately 81% seen once. Of note for this clone: Its antigen is as yet unknown. Since a much larger clone is just one base distant, this may be a read error.

Notes on the study in general: An expected dependence of interdonor clonotype sharing on sequencing depth was noted.

The source material was PBMCs. The receptor was isolated from a woman in her thirties or forties in good health. Some clones in this sample may be carry-over from other donors' samples.

In DNA form, the CDR3 reads TGCGCCAGCACTCTGGGGGGTGTTGGAGGTACGCAGTATTTT. It specifies CASTLGGVGGTQYF. The gene calls are TRBV5-1 and TRBJ2-3; D perhaps matches TRBD2 (6 bases). Germline V gene sequence: CDR1 SGHRS, CDR2 YFSETQ. V lost 6 bases, J lost 8 bases, and 19 bases lay in between. The CDR3 loop spans 14 amino acids.